The clone carrying this TCR beta chain is a singleton in its sample. This record comes from a study of T cell changes during pregnancy in multiple sclerosis. Measured with immunoSEQ multiplex PCR; TCRdb has only the in-frame clones, and not every one. Here the sample spans tens of thousands of clones, about 92% being singletons. The source is a female donor in good health, enrolled as a control in a pregnancy study. The sample was peripheral blood, taken in the second trimester of pregnancy.

CDR3 DNA sequence: TGTGCCAGCAGTCAACCCGGGACAGACAACATTCAGTACTTC. This sequence encodes CASSQPGTDNIQYF. The genes are TRBV6-5 and TRBJ2-4; 7 positions agree with TRBD1. The germline V gene encodes CDR1 MNHEY and CDR2 SVGAGI. The CDR3 extends over 14 amino acids. The V and J ends lost 5 bases and 7 bases, in that order; junction bases with no gene match: 8.